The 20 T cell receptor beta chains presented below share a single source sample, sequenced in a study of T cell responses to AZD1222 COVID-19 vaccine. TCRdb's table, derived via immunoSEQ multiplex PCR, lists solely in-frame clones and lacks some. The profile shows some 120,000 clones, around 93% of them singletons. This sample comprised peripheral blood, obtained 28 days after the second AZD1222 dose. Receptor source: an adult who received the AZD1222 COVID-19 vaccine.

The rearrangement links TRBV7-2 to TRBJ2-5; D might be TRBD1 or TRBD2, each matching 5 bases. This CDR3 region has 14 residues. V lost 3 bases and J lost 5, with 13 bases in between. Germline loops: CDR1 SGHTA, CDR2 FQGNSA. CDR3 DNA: TGTGCCAGCAGCTTCGGGGACCCCCCGGAGACCCAGTACTTC. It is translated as CASSFGDPPETQYF.

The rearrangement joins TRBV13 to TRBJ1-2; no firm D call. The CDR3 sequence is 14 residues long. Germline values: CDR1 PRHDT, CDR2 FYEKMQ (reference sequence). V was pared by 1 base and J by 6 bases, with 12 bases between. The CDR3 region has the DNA TGTGCCAGCAGCTTAGCCCCGGGGAGGGATGGCTACACCTTC. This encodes CASSLAPGRDGYTF.

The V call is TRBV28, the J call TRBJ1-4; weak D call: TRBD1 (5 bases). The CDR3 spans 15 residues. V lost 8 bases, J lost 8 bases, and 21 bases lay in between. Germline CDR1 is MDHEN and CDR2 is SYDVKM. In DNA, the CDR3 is TGTGCCAGCCAAAAAGGAGACAGACCAAGGGAAAAACTGTTTTTT. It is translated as CASQKGDRPREKLFF.

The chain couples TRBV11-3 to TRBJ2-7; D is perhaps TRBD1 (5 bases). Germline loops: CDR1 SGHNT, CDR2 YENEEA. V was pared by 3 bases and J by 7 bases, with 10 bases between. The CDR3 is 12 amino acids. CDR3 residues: CASSLFSGEQYF. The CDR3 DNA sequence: TGTGCCAGCAGCTTGTTTTCAGGGGAGCAGTACTTC.

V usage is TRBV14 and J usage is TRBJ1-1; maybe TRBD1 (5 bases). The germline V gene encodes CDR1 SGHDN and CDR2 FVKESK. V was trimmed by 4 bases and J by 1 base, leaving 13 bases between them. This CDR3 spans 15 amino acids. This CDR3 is CASSPLATANTEAFF. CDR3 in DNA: TGTGCCAGCAGCCCCTTAGCGACAGCGAACACTGAAGCTTTCTTT. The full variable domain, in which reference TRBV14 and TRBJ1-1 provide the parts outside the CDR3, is EAGVTQFPSHSVIEKGQTVTLRCDPISGHDNLYWYRRVMGKEIKFLLHFVKESKQDESGMPNNRFLAERTGGTYSTLKVQPAELEDSGVYFCASSPLATANTEAFFGQGTRLTVV.

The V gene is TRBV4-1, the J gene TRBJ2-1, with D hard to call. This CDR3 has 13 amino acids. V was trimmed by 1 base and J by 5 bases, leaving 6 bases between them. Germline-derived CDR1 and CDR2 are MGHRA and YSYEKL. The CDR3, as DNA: TGCGCCAGCAGCCAAGCCCTAAACAATGAGCAGTTCTTC. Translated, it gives CASSQALNNEQFF.

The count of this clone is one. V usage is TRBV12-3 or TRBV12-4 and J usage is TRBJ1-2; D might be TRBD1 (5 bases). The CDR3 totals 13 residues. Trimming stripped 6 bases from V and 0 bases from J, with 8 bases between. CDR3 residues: CASSPDTNYGYTF. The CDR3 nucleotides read TGTGCCAGCAGCCCGGACACTAACTATGGCTACACCTTC.

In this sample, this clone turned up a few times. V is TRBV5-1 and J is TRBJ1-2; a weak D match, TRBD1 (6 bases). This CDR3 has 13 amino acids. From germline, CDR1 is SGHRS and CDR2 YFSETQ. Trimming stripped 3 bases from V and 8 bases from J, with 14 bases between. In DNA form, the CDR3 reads TGCGCCAGCAGCTCACAGGGTTTGGAGGGCTACACCTTC. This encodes CASSSQGLEGYTF.

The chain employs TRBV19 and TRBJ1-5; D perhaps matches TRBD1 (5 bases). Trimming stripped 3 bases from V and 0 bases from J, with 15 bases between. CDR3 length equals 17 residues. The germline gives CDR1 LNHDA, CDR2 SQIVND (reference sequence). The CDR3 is CASSMGGGGFSNQPQHF. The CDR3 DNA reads TGTGCCAGTAGTATGGGCGGGGGAGGTTTTAGCAATCAGCCCCAGCATTTT.

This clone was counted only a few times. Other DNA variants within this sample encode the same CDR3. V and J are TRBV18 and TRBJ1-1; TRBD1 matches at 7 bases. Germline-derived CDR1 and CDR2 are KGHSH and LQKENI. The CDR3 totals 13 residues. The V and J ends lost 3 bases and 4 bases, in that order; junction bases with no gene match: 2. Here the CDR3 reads CASSPQGGTEAFF. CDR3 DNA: TGTGCCAGCTCACCCCAGGGGGGCACTGAAGCTTTCTTT.

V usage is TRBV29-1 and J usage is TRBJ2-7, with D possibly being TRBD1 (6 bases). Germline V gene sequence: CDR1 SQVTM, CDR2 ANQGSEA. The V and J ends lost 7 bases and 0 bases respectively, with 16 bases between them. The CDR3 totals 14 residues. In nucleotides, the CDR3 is TGCAGCGCGGTGGACAGTCCTCTCTCCTACGAGCAGTACTTC. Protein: CSAVDSPLSYEQYF.

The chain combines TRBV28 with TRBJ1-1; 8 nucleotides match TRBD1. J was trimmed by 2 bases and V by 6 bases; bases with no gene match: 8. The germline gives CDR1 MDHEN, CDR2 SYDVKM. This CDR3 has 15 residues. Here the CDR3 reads CASSDRTGINTEAFF. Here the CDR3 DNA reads TGTGCCAGCAGCGACAGGACAGGGATTAACACTGAAGCTTTCTTT.

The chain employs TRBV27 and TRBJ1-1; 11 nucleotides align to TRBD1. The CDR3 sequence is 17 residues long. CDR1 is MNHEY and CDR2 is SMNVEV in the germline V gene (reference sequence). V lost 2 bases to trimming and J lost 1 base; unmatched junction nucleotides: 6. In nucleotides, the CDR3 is TGTGCCAGCAGTTTAGGACAGGGGGCTGTTGGGAACACTGAAGCTTTCTTT. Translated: CASSLGQGAVGNTEAFF.

The CDR3: CASNQIGNDYGYTF. DNA for the CDR3: TGTGCCAGCAATCAGATAGGGAATGACTATGGCTACACCTTC. The chain couples TRBV6-5 to TRBJ1-2; the D is unclear. Per germline, CDR1 MNHEY and CDR2 SVGAGI. V gave up 7 bases and J gave up 3 bases, with 15 bases separating them. This CDR3 spans 14 amino acids.

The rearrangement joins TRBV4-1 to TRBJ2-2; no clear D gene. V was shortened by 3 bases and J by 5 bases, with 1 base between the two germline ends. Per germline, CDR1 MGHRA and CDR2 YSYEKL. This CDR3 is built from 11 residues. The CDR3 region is CASSHTGELFF. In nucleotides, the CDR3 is TGCGCCAGCAGCCATACCGGGGAGCTGTTTTTT.

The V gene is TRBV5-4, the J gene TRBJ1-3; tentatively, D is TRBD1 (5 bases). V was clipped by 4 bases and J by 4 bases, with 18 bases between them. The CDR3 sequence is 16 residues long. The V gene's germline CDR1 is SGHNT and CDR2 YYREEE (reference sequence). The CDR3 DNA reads TGTGCCAGCAGCACCGGACACCTCCTGGGCGGAAACACCATATATTTT. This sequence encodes CASSTGHLLGGNTIYF.

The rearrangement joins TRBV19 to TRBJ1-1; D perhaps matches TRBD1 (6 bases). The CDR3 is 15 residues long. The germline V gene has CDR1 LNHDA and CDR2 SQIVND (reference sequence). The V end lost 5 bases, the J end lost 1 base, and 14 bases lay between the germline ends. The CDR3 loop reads CASSHRVQRNTEAFF. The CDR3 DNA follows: TGTGCCAGTAGTCACAGGGTGCAACGGAACACTGAAGCTTTCTTT.

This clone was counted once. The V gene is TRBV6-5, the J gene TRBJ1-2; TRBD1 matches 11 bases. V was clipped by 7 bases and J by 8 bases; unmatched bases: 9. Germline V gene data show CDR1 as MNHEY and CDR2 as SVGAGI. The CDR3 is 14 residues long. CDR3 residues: CASNTGQGVGGYTF. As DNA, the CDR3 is TGTGCCAGCAACACGGGACAGGGGGTGGGAGGCTACACCTTC.

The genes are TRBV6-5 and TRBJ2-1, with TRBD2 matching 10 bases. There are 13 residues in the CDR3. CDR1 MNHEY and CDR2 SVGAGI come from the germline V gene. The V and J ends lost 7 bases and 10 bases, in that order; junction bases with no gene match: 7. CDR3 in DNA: TGTGCCAGCACGGTCCTAGCGGGGGTCGAGCAGTTCTTC. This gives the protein CASTVLAGVEQFF.

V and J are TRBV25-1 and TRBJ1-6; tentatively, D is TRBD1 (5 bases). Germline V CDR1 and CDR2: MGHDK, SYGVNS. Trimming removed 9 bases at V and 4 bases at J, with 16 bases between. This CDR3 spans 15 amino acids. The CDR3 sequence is CASTITGGYNSPLHF. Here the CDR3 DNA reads TGTGCCAGTACCATTACGGGGGGATATAATTCACCCCTCCACTTT.